The 23 T cell receptor beta chains reported below all come from one sample, sequenced in a study of T cell repertoires in cytomegalovirus infection. Their target antigens are unknown. Each CDR3 protein gets one entry after TCRdb re-called the reads with MiXCR. The table records about 24,000 distinct CDR3 sequences, approximately 22% of them present only once. The input for sequencing was CD8+ T cells from cultured PBMCs, taken from culture after CMV antigen stimulation. The receptors stem from a human donor in good health (CMV status not recorded). Some clones in this sample may be carry-over from other donors' samples.

This clonotype was detected only a few times. The chain has TRBV25-1 and TRBJ1-1, with D unclear. Trimming removed 2 bases at V and 0 bases at J, with 10 bases between. The CDR3 is made up of 15 amino acids. Germline CDR1 is MGHDK and CDR2 is SYGVNS. In DNA form, the CDR3 reads TGTGCCAGCAGTGAACAGGCAGGAGTGAACACTGAAGCTTTCTTT. This codes for CASSEQAGVNTEAFF.

The gene calls are TRBV4-1 and TRBJ1-3, with TRBD1 as a possible D gene (5 bases). The V end lost 3 bases, the J end lost 0 bases, and 9 bases lay between the germline ends. This CDR3 region has 15 residues. CDR1 and CDR2 from the germline V gene are MGHRA and YSYEKL. CDR3: CASSHQGYSGNTIYF. CDR3 nucleotides: TGCGCCAGCAGCCACCAGGGATACTCTGGAAACACCATATATTTT.

The chain carries TRBV7-8 and TRBJ2-1; 7 bases fit TRBD1. Per the germline V gene, CDR1 is SGHVS and CDR2 is FQNEAQ. The CDR3 has 12 amino acids. The J segment lost 15 bases and the V segment lost 6 bases, leaving 11 bases of the junction unmatched. CDR3 in amino acids: CASRPYRGPGFF. CDR3 in DNA: TGTGCCAGCAGGCCCTACAGGGGCCCGGGGTTCTTC.

The rearrangement links TRBV7-8 to TRBJ2-5; either TRBD1 or TRBD2 may supply D (6 bases each). This CDR3 is built from 19 residues. The V gene lost 0 bases and the J gene lost 2 bases, with 22 bases spanning the gap. Germline values: CDR1 SGHVS, CDR2 FQNEAQ. The CDR3 loop is CASSLAFVETRRGQETQYF. As DNA, the CDR3 is TGTGCCAGCAGCTTAGCGTTTGTGGAGACTAGAAGGGGGCAAGAGACCCAGTACTTC.

Ten or more counts support this clonotype. The J gene is TRBJ1-4, the V gene TRBV11-2, with D possibly TRBD1 on 6 matching bases. From germline, CDR1 is SGHAT and CDR2 FQNNGV. The CDR3 extends over 15 amino acids. The germline V and J ends were trimmed by 5 bases and 1 base, with 11 bases remaining between them. The CDR3 DNA reads TGTGCCAGCAGCGTAAGGGGGAGAACTAATGAAAAACTGTTTTTT. It yields the protein CASSVRGRTNEKLFF.

The chain is built from TRBV7-9 and TRBJ1-5, with TRBD1 as a possible D gene (5 bases). Per the germline V gene, CDR1 is SEHNR and CDR2 is FQNEAQ (reference sequence). V lost 4 bases and J 2 bases, leaving 12 bases between the germline ends. CDR3 length equals 15 residues. This chain's CDR3 is CASSWGFSGNQPQHF. The CDR3 DNA reads as TGTGCCAGCAGCTGGGGGTTTTCGGGCAATCAGCCCCAGCATTTT.

The CDR3 DNA reads TGTGCCAGCAACGACGGGAGTCAGGGGAGCTCTGGGGCCAACGTCCTGACTTTC. Its protein is CASNDGSQGSSGANVLTF. The genes are TRBV7-3 and TRBJ2-6, with D perhaps given as TRBD1 or TRBD2 (6 bases each). Germline lookup yields CDR1 SGHTA and CDR2 FQGTGA. This CDR3 is built from 18 residues. Trimming removed 7 bases at V and 0 bases at J, with 19 bases between.

The chain recombines TRBV13 with TRBJ2-5; TRBD2 agrees at 13 bases. The CDR3 totals 16 residues. Germline CDR1 reads PRHDT; CDR2 reads FYEKMQ (reference sequence). J gave up 3 bases and V 5 bases, and 6 bases lay outside the gene matches. CDR3 nucleotides: TGTGCCAGCAGCGGCACTAGCGGGGGGGCCGAAGAGACCCAGTACTTC. The encoded protein is CASSGTSGGAEETQYF.

V is TRBV11-2 and J is TRBJ2-1; 8 nucleotides align to TRBD2. Germline-derived CDR1 and CDR2 are SGHAT and FQNNGV. The CDR3 is 16 residues long. With 1 base clipped from V and 7 bases from J, the junction kept 9 bases outside the gene matches. The CDR3 DNA follows: TGTGCCAGCAGCTTAGGGGGGGGGGTAGCGGGGAATGAGCAGTTCTTC. Its protein product is CASSLGGGVAGNEQFF.

In this sample, this clonotype turned up a few times. The chain carries TRBV4-1 and TRBJ1-3; D gene ambiguous. V shed 0 bases and J shed 3 bases, with 15 bases lying between them. This CDR3 is built from 17 residues. Germline V gene sequence: CDR1 MGHRA, CDR2 YSYEKL. Here the CDR3 reads CASSQEGPETYGNTIYF. CDR3 nucleotide sequence: TGCGCCAGCAGCCAAGAGGGTCCCGAGACGTATGGAAACACCATATATTTT.

This clonotype was recorded a few times. The V and J genes are TRBV2 and TRBJ1-1; D remains ambiguous. CDR3 length: 14 amino acids. The V and J ends lost 10 bases and 0 bases respectively, with 15 bases between them. The germline CDR1 and CDR2 sequences are SNHLY and FYNNEI. The CDR3 here is CAIGRFSMNTEAFF. The DNA of the CDR3 is TGTGCCATCGGACGGTTTTCCATGAACACTGAAGCTTTCTTT. Filled out from reference TRBV2 and TRBJ1-1, the complete variable domain reads EPEVTQTPSHQVTQMGQEVILRCVPISNHLYFYWYRQILGQKVEFLVSFYNNEISEKSEIFDDQFSVERPDGSNFTLKIRSTKLEDSAMYFCAIGRFSMNTEAFFGQGTRLTVV.

The chain is built from TRBV27 and TRBJ1-1; tentatively, D is TRBD1 (5 bases). This CDR3 has 13 amino acids. Germline CDR1 is MNHEY and CDR2 is SMNVEV (reference sequence). V gave up 2 bases and J gave up 4 bases, with 8 bases separating them. CDR3 sequence reads: CASSLARGTEAFF. The CDR3 bases are TGTGCCAGCAGTTTAGCGAGGGGCACTGAAGCTTTCTTT.

This clonotype has only a few counts. The chain carries TRBV6-2 or TRBV6-3 and TRBJ2-7, with TRBD1 matching over 7 bases. V trimming: 6 bases; J trimming: 3 bases; junction bases outside the gene matches: 5. Per germline, CDR1 MNHEY and CDR2 SVGEGT. The CDR3 spans 13 residues. The CDR3 bases are TGTGCCAGCAGCCATGGGACAGACTACGAGCAGTACTTC. Encoded protein: CASSHGTDYEQYF.

This clonotype was detected only a few times. The rearrangement links TRBV6-1 to TRBJ1-1; TRBD1 aligns across 10 bases. The CDR3 sequence is 13 residues long. Germline CDR1 reads MNHNS; CDR2 reads SASEGT. The junction had 6 bases not matched to a gene; V was cut back by 11 bases and J by 3 bases. This chain's CDR3 is CASPGQGYTEAFF. CDR3 in DNA: TGTGCCTCTCCGGGACAGGGGTACACTGAAGCTTTCTTT.

This clonotype was picked up a small number of times. The gene calls are TRBV12-3 or TRBV12-4 and TRBJ1-2, with 9 bases that match TRBD1. The CDR3 contains 14 residues. The J segment lost 5 bases and the V segment lost 1 base, leaving 2 bases of the junction unmatched. CDR3 sequence: CASSLGTGAYGYTF. DNA of the CDR3: TGTGCCAGCAGTTTAGGGACAGGGGCATATGGCTACACCTTC.

This sequence joins TRBV19 and TRBJ2-7, with TRBD2 matching 7 bases. The V and J ends lost 3 bases and 0 bases, in that order; junction bases with no gene match: 5. The CDR3 has 15 amino acids. Germline V CDR1 and CDR2: LNHDA, SQIVND (reference sequence). The CDR3 DNA follows: TGTGCCAGTAGTATCGGCGGGGGAAGCTCCTACGAGCAGTACTTC. Protein: CASSIGGGSSYEQYF.

The V and J genes are TRBV7-6 and TRBJ2-3; TRBD2 agrees at 9 bases. Germline V gene sequence: CDR1 SGHVS, CDR2 FNYEAQ. The CDR3 length is 16 residues. Losses at the gene ends were 1 base for V and 0 bases for J; bases not matched to a gene: 2. CDR3 nucleotides: TGTGCCAGCAGCTTAGTAGCGGGGGCCAGCACAGATACGCAGTATTTT. This sequence encodes CASSLVAGASTDTQYF.

Only a few counts were recorded for this clonotype. The chain employs TRBV28 and TRBJ1-5; 9 bases are shared with TRBD1. V lost 4 bases and J lost 5; bases outside the gene matches: 12. The CDR3 has 17 residues. Germline loops: CDR1 MDHEN, CDR2 SYDVKM. The CDR3 protein is CASSSIFAGTGYQPQHF. CDR3 in DNA: TGTGCCAGCAGTTCCATTTTCGCCGGGACAGGGTATCAGCCCCAGCATTTT.

This clonotype was counted at least ten times. J is TRBJ2-5 and V is TRBV12-3 or TRBV12-4, with TRBD2 matching 8 bases. The CDR3 consists of 16 residues. V was clipped by 3 bases and J by 0 bases; unmatched bases: 6. The CDR3 region is CASSFVAGPHQETQYF. CDR3 bases: TGTGCCAGCAGTTTCGTAGCGGGGCCTCACCAAGAGACCCAGTACTTC.

The J gene is TRBJ1-2, the V gene TRBV7-9; possible D gene TRBD1, 5 bases. This CDR3 is 14 amino acids long. V was cut by 0 bases and J by 0 bases, with 5 bases left in between. Germline V gives CDR1 SEHNR, CDR2 FQNEAQ (reference sequence). The CDR3 loop is CASSLATANYGYTF. The CDR3 DNA reads TGTGCCAGCAGCTTAGCGACAGCTAACTATGGCTACACCTTC.

The table lists this clonotype with a few counts. The chain couples TRBV7-9 to TRBJ1-3; D remains ambiguous. The length of the CDR3 is 18 residues. V lost 8 bases and J 4 bases, leaving 27 bases between the germline ends. Germline V gene sequence: CDR1 SEHNR, CDR2 FQNEAQ (reference sequence). The CDR3 is CASETAGGGRAGGNTIYF. CDR3 DNA sequence: TGTGCCAGCGAAACAGCGGGAGGAGGAAGAGCAGGAGGAAACACCATATATTTT.

The V gene is TRBV27, the J gene TRBJ2-7; D perhaps matches TRBD2 (7 bases). CDR1 and CDR2 (germline): MNHEY, SMNVEV (reference sequence). The V end was cut by 6 bases, the J end by 5 bases, with 17 bases between. CDR3 size: 14 residues. CDR3 amino acids: CASRGGLGSHEQYF. CDR3 nucleotide sequence: TGTGCCAGCAGGGGGGGGCTGGGGTCCCACGAGCAGTACTTC.

In this sample, this clonotype turned up a few times. V and J are TRBV2 and TRBJ1-6; 9 bases are a match to TRBD1. From germline, CDR1 is SNHLY and CDR2 FYNNEI. This CDR3 spans 16 amino acids. V shed 6 bases, J shed 5 bases, and the junction held 8 bases outside the gene matches. Here the CDR3 reads CASSHPGTGNNSPLHF. DNA of the CDR3: TGTGCCAGCAGCCACCCCGGGACAGGGAATAATTCACCCCTCCACTTT.